The rows below give T cell receptor beta chains drawn from one sample of a study of T cells in Graves' hyperthyroidism and ophthalmopathy. A single record per CDR3 protein comes from TCRdb applying MiXCR to the multiplex PCR reads. The sample shows a few hundred thousand distinct CDR3 sequences, roughly 13% of them seen only once. Sequences were obtained from blood. These receptors were obtained from a woman between 18 and 29 years old with Graves' hyperthyroidism. The CDR3 runs from the conserved cysteine through the conserved F or W. The order of the fields is D gene, V gene, J gene, clone size, CDR3 length, CDR3 DNA, CDR3 protein. A D gene is named only where the DNA matches it firmly. Rows may omit the clone size; those that give it use once, few, many or a size class.

d_gene: TRBD2
v_gene: TRBV6-2/TRBV6-3
j_gene: TRBJ2-1
abundance: many
len: 14
CDR3nt: TGTGCCAGCAAAATAGCGGGCTCCTACAATGAGCAGTTCTTC
CDR3aa: CASKIAGSYNEQFF

d_gene: TRBD2
v_gene: TRBV28
j_gene: TRBJ2-5
abundance: many
len: 19
CDR3nt: TGTGCCAGCAGTTTATCATCGACTAGCGGGAAGGGGGGGCAAGAGACCCAGTACTTC
CDR3aa: CASSLSSTSGKGGQETQYF

d_gene: -
v_gene: TRBV28
j_gene: TRBJ1-2
abundance: many
len: 11
CDR3nt: TGTGCCGCCGGGGTTAACTATGGCTACACCTTC
CDR3aa: CAAGVNYGYTF

d_gene: TRBD2
v_gene: TRBV7-2
j_gene: TRBJ2-3
abundance: many
len: 19
CDR3nt: TGTGCCAGCAGCTCCGACACTAGCGTAAGGTCTATTTACACAGATACGCAGTATTTT
CDR3aa: CASSSDTSVRSIYTDTQYF

d_gene: -
v_gene: TRBV11-2
j_gene: TRBJ2-7
abundance: many
len: 14
CDR3nt: TGTGCCAGCAGCTTTTTCAGTGAAGACTACGAGCAGTACTTC
CDR3aa: CASSFFSEDYEQYF

d_gene: TRBD2
v_gene: TRBV6-1
j_gene: TRBJ2-1
abundance: many
len: 15
CDR3nt: TGTGCCAGCAGCGCAGGGACTAGCAGAAACAATGAGCAGTTCTTC
CDR3aa: CASSAGTSRNNEQFF

d_gene: -
v_gene: TRBV20-1
j_gene: TRBJ1-2
abundance: few
len: 14
CDR3nt: TGCAGTGCTAGAGATTTCACAGGGAACTATGGCTACACCTTC
CDR3aa: CSARDFTGNYGYTF

d_gene: -
v_gene: TRBV5-1
j_gene: TRBJ2-1
abundance: many
len: 14
CDR3nt: TGCGCCAGCAGCTTGGCGTCAGGTCGGAATGAGCAGTTCTTC
CDR3aa: CASSLASGRNEQFF

d_gene: TRBD2
v_gene: TRBV10-3
j_gene: TRBJ2-5
abundance: many
len: 17
CDR3nt: TGTGCCATCAGTCGAAAGACCCCGGGACTAGTCCAAGAGACCCAGTACTTC
CDR3aa: CAISRKTPGLVQETQYF

d_gene: TRBD2
v_gene: TRBV6-5
j_gene: TRBJ2-5
abundance: many
len: 15
CDR3nt: TGTGCCAGCAGTTACTCCGGGGGGAACGGAGAGACCCAGTACTTC
CDR3aa: CASSYSGGNGETQYF

d_gene: -
v_gene: TRBV29-1
j_gene: TRBJ1-1
abundance: many
len: 12
CDR3nt: TGCAGCGCGGGCCCCCTGCAAGGTGAAGCTTTCTTT
CDR3aa: CSAGPLQGEAFF

d_gene: TRBD2
v_gene: TRBV20-1
j_gene: TRBJ2-3
abundance: -
len: 15
CDR3nt: TGCAGTGCCCGACGGACTAGCGGGTTCACAGATACGCAGTATTTT
CDR3aa: CSARRTSGFTDTQYF

d_gene: -
v_gene: TRBV6-2/TRBV6-3
j_gene: TRBJ2-2
abundance: -
len: 15
CDR3nt: TGTGCCAGCAGTTCCGACAGCTCGAACACCGGGGAGCTGTTTTTT
CDR3aa: CASSSDSSNTGELFF

d_gene: TRBD2
v_gene: TRBV9
j_gene: TRBJ2-7
abundance: many
len: 15
CDR3nt: TGTGCCAGCAGCCCTCGGGTAGCGGGGACTTACGAGCAGTACTTC
CDR3aa: CASSPRVAGTYEQYF

d_gene: -
v_gene: TRBV9
j_gene: TRBJ2-2
abundance: -
len: 15
CDR3nt: TGTGCCAGCAGCGCGGTAGCGGCGAACACCGGGGAGCTGTTTTTT
CDR3aa: CASSAVAANTGELFF

d_gene: TRBD1
v_gene: TRBV7-2
j_gene: TRBJ1-3
abundance: many
len: 18
CDR3nt: TGTGCCAGCAGCTTAAGAGAAGGGGACAGGTACTCTGGAAACACCATATATTTT
CDR3aa: CASSLREGDRYSGNTIYF

d_gene: -
v_gene: TRBV10-3
j_gene: TRBJ1-1
abundance: many
len: 13
CDR3nt: TGTGCCATCAAGGGGGAGAGGGGCACTGAAGCTTTCTTT
CDR3aa: CAIKGERGTEAFF

d_gene: -
v_gene: TRBV20-1
j_gene: TRBJ1-2
abundance: many
len: 17
CDR3nt: TGCAGTGCTAGAGACTCCGCCAGGGCTGCCGCGAGCTATGGCTACACCTTC
CDR3aa: CSARDSARAAASYGYTF

d_gene: -
v_gene: TRBV12-3/TRBV12-4
j_gene: TRBJ1-2
abundance: many
len: 14
CDR3nt: TGTGCCAGCAGCCTCAAAGGGACGGTCAGAGGCTACACCTTC
CDR3aa: CASSLKGTVRGYTF

d_gene: TRBD1
v_gene: TRBV9
j_gene: TRBJ1-5
abundance: -
len: 15
CDR3nt: TGTGCCAGCAGTTTCCAGGGGGCCGGAAATCAGCCCCAGCATTTT
CDR3aa: CASSFQGAGNQPQHF

d_gene: -
v_gene: TRBV11-2
j_gene: TRBJ2-1
abundance: many
len: 15
CDR3nt: TGTGCCAGCACCAGGCGGCAGGGCGCCTACAATGAGCAGTTCTTC
CDR3aa: CASTRRQGAYNEQFF

d_gene: -
v_gene: TRBV12-3/TRBV12-4
j_gene: TRBJ2-7
abundance: -
len: 13
CDR3nt: TGTGCCGGCAGTTCGGACGGCCTCTACGAGCAGTACTTC
CDR3aa: CAGSSDGLYEQYF

d_gene: TRBD2
v_gene: TRBV12-3/TRBV12-4
j_gene: TRBJ2-3
abundance: -
len: 17
CDR3nt: TGTGCCAGCAGGCCTCCGGGACTAGCGGGGAGCACAGATACGCAGTATTTT
CDR3aa: CASRPPGLAGSTDTQYF

d_gene: -
v_gene: TRBV7-2
j_gene: TRBJ1-1
abundance: few
len: 15
CDR3nt: TGTGCCAGCAGCTTAGCAGCCGGGGGGGGGACTGAAGCTTTCTTT
CDR3aa: CASSLAAGGGTEAFF

d_gene: -
v_gene: TRBV7-8
j_gene: TRBJ2-6
abundance: many
len: 16
CDR3nt: TGTGCCAGCAGCTCCGCCCCTTGGGCTGGGGCCAACGTCCTGACTTTC
CDR3aa: CASSSAPWAGANVLTF

d_gene: -
v_gene: TRBV27
j_gene: TRBJ1-2
abundance: few
len: 15
CDR3nt: TGTGCCAGCAGGACTACAAAGGGACCGACCTCCGGCTACACCTTC
CDR3aa: CASRTTKGPTSGYTF

d_gene: TRBD1
v_gene: TRBV6-6
j_gene: TRBJ2-1
abundance: many
len: 16
CDR3nt: TGTGCCAGCAGTTACTCGACAGGGGGCTCCTACAATGAGCAGTTCTTC
CDR3aa: CASSYSTGGSYNEQFF

d_gene: -
v_gene: TRBV30
j_gene: TRBJ2-5
abundance: many
len: 14
CDR3nt: TGTGCCTGGAGCCCAGACAGTAACCAAGAGACCCAGTACTTC
CDR3aa: CAWSPDSNQETQYF

d_gene: -
v_gene: TRBV7-9
j_gene: TRBJ1-3
abundance: once
len: 16
CDR3nt: TGTGCCAGCAGCGAACTAGGGTCGAGCTCTGGAAACACCATATATTTT
CDR3aa: CASSELGSSSGNTIYF

d_gene: TRBD1
v_gene: TRBV29-1
j_gene: TRBJ2-7
abundance: many
len: 15
CDR3nt: TGCAGCGGTAGTAACCGGGACAGGGTACCCTACGAGCAGTACTTC
CDR3aa: CSGSNRDRVPYEQYF

d_gene: -
v_gene: TRBV6-1
j_gene: TRBJ1-1
abundance: few
len: 15
CDR3nt: TGTGCCAGCAGATCCCTCGAGGGGATGAACACTGAAGCTTTCTTT
CDR3aa: CASRSLEGMNTEAFF

d_gene: -
v_gene: TRBV3-1
j_gene: TRBJ1-1
abundance: many
len: 15
CDR3nt: TGTGCCAGCAGCCTTAGACAGTCCATGAACACTGAAGCTTTCTTT
CDR3aa: CASSLRQSMNTEAFF

d_gene: TRBD2
v_gene: TRBV20-1
j_gene: TRBJ2-1
abundance: many
len: 15
CDR3nt: TGCAGTGCTAGAGTAGCGACTAGCGGATACAATGAGCAGTTCTTC
CDR3aa: CSARVATSGYNEQFF

d_gene: TRBD1
v_gene: TRBV28
j_gene: TRBJ1-2
abundance: many
len: 15
CDR3nt: TGTGCCAGCAGCCCACCCGGGACAGGGGGGTATGGCTACACCTTC
CDR3aa: CASSPPGTGGYGYTF

d_gene: -
v_gene: TRBV27
j_gene: TRBJ2-7
abundance: -
len: 19
CDR3nt: TGTGCCAGCAGTTTAGCGAGGCCGGTAGGAGGACAGAGGTCCTACGAGCAGTACTTC
CDR3aa: CASSLARPVGGQRSYEQYF

d_gene: -
v_gene: TRBV12-3/TRBV12-4
j_gene: TRBJ2-2
abundance: few
len: 18
CDR3nt: TGTGCCAGCAGCCCTGCCGCCGGGAGCGGCGCGAACACCGGGGAGCTGTTTTTT
CDR3aa: CASSPAAGSGANTGELFF

d_gene: TRBD1
v_gene: TRBV10-3
j_gene: TRBJ2-3
abundance: -
len: 14
CDR3nt: TGTGCCTATCAGGGGGACAGGGAGGCAGATACGCAGTATTTT
CDR3aa: CAYQGDREADTQYF

d_gene: -
v_gene: TRBV20-1
j_gene: TRBJ1-1
abundance: many
len: 14
CDR3nt: TGCAGTGCTAGAGAGGGGCACCTGAACACTGAAGCTTTCTTT
CDR3aa: CSAREGHLNTEAFF

d_gene: -
v_gene: TRBV6-1
j_gene: TRBJ1-2
abundance: -
len: 14
CDR3nt: TGTGCCAGCAGCGCCCAACAGGGAACCCATGGCTACACCTTC
CDR3aa: CASSAQQGTHGYTF